These 18 T cell receptor beta chains came from one sample sequenced in a study of shared clonotypes between healthy human individuals. The protocol was immunoSEQ multiplex PCR, while the TCRdb copy is restricted to in-frame clones and leaves out a portion. The sample records over 800,000 clones, 80% to 95% being singletons. Terminally differentiated effector memory CD45RA+ cells were left out of the naive CD8 fraction, which was CD45RO-negative and positively selected for CCR7. Sequenced: naive CD8+ T cells sorted from blood. All receptors come from a man in his thirties or forties in good health.

The CDR3 DNA is TGCAGCGTTGAGGTACGCGGGGCCTCCGAGGCCGGGGAGCTGTTTTTT. It is translated as CSVEVRGASEAGELFF. The chain is built from TRBV29-1 and TRBJ2-2, with D perhaps matching TRBD2 (6 bases). The V gene lost 3 bases and the J gene lost 6 bases, with 20 bases spanning the gap. The CDR3 has 16 amino acids. Germline loops: CDR1 SQVTM, CDR2 ANQGSEA.

This rearrangement joins TRBV14 to TRBJ2-7; 10 nucleotides line up with TRBD2. Germline assignment: CDR1 SGHDN and CDR2 FVKESK. J was trimmed by 0 bases and V by 3 bases; bases with no gene match: 5. The CDR3 totals 16 residues. The CDR3 bases are TGTGCCAGCAGCCACCTAGCGGGGGCCCTCTCCTACGAGCAGTACTTC. As protein: CASSHLAGALSYEQYF.

To note about this clone: Other DNA variants within this sample encode the same CDR3. The chain employs TRBV4-1 and TRBJ2-7, with D possibly being TRBD1 (5 bases). CDR1 is MGHRA and CDR2 is YSYEKL in the germline V gene. The CDR3 is 14 residues long. V was trimmed by 3 bases and J by 0 bases, leaving 9 bases between them. Here the CDR3 DNA reads TGCGCCAGCAGCCAGCAACAGGACTCCTACGAGCAGTACTTC. It translates to CASSQQQDSYEQYF.

The V call is TRBV5-4, the J call TRBJ2-3; 7 positions match TRBD2. CDR1 is SGHNT, CDR2 YYREEE, per germline (reference sequence). The CDR3 length is 15 residues. J was trimmed by 1 base and V by 4 bases; bases with no gene match: 6. The CDR3 sequence: CASSPSTSGTDTQYF. The CDR3 coding sequence is TGTGCCAGCAGCCCAAGTACTAGCGGCACAGATACGCAGTATTTT.

The V call is TRBV7-9, the J call TRBJ1-5; TRBD1 matches 7 bases. The CDR3 totals 15 residues. Losses at the gene ends were 1 base for V and 4 bases for J; bases not matched to a gene: 4. The germline CDR1 and CDR2 sequences are SEHNR and FQNEAQ (reference sequence). CDR3 nucleotide sequence: TGTGCCAGCAGCTTAGGGGACAGTCCGAATCAGCCCCAGCATTTT. Residues: CASSLGDSPNQPQHF.

This clone was counted once. The chain combines TRBV15 with TRBJ2-3, with D tentatively TRBD1 (5 bases). V was shortened by 0 bases and J by 1 base, with 23 bases between the two germline ends. The CDR3 is made up of 20 amino acids. CDR1 and CDR2 (germline): LNHNV, YYDKDF (reference sequence). The CDR3 DNA reads as TGTGCCACCAGCAGAGAGGTAGGTCTCGGGCCAGGGTGTGGCACAGATACGCAGTATTTT. It codes for CATSREVGLGPGCGTDTQYF.

This clone was detected only once. The gene calls are TRBV6-1 and TRBJ2-4; tentative D call: TRBD1 (5 bases). The CDR3 has 14 amino acids. Germline V CDR1 and CDR2: MNHNS, SASEGT. Trimming left V 2 bases short and J 9 bases short, with 14 bases between. The chain's CDR3 is CASSELGVSAIQYF. For the CDR3, the DNA is TGTGCCAGCAGTGAACTAGGGGTTAGTGCCATTCAGTACTTC.

J is TRBJ1-5 and V is TRBV28; TRBD1 is a possible D gene (5 bases). CDR1 is MDHEN and CDR2 is SYDVKM in the germline V gene. The CDR3 has 15 amino acids. V lost 2 bases and J 2 bases, leaving 10 bases between the germline ends. The CDR3 here is CASSLTAGRNQPQHF. The CDR3 DNA reads TGTGCCAGCAGTTTAACGGCAGGGCGCAATCAGCCCCAGCATTTT.

The gene calls are TRBV7-9 and TRBJ2-7; 9 nucleotides agree with TRBD2. The CDR3 length is 16 residues. Unmatched junction bases numbered 15, after V lost 5 bases and J lost 7 bases. CDR1 is SEHNR, CDR2 FQNEAQ, per germline (reference sequence). Here the CDR3 reads CASSLWGREGLGEQYF. The CDR3 nucleotides are TGTGCCAGCAGCCTCTGGGGGCGGGAGGGTCTCGGTGAGCAGTACTTC.

This chain uses TRBV5-3 with TRBJ2-7; possible D gene TRBD1, 5 bases. TRBV5-3 is an ORF, with its function uncertain. The V and J ends lost 1 base and 6 bases respectively, with 38 bases between them. The CDR3 is 22 amino acids. The CDR3 DNA is TGTGCCAGAAGCTTGTATTCGGCCCGGTTAGGGGATGGAGCCGATCCCACTATCGAGCAGTACTTC. Translating gives CARSLYSARLGDGADPTIEQYF.

The gene calls are TRBV27 and TRBJ2-5; D is possibly TRBD1 or TRBD2 (5 bases each). The CDR3 contains 14 residues. V was trimmed by 8 bases and J by 5 bases, leaving 18 bases between them. The germline gives CDR1 MNHEY, CDR2 SMNVEV (reference sequence). CDR3 sequence (DNA): TGTGCCAGCCGGGGCCCCGGGCCGGGGGAGACCCAGTACTTC. This sequence encodes CASRGPGPGETQYF.

This clone was seen more than once but under ten times. One end of the junction varies from germline; a read error may be responsible. The gene calls are TRBV7-7 and TRBJ2-1; no firm D call. This CDR3 has 13 residues. Looked up from germline, CDR1 is SSHAT and CDR2 is FNYEAQ (reference sequence). The CDR3 DNA is TGTGCTAGCAGCCTCCGAGCCGGGCGCGAGCAGTTCTTC. This encodes CASSLRAGREQFF. The complete variable domain, with remaining parts taken from reference TRBV7-7 and TRBJ2-1, reads GAGVSQSPRYKVTKRGQDVTLRCDPISSHATLYWYQQALGQGPEFLTYFNYEAQPDKSGLPSDRFSAERPEGSISTLTIQRTEQRDSAMYRCASSLRAGREQFFGPGTRLTVL.

The rearrangement uses TRBV5-5 and TRBJ2-3; D may be TRBD1 or TRBD2 (5 bases each). The CDR3 covers 15 residues. V lost 0 bases, J lost 3 bases, and 11 bases lay in between. Germline CDR1 is SGHKS and CDR2 is YYEKEE (reference sequence). The CDR3 nucleotides read TGTGCCAGCAGCTTGGTGGGGGTTGAAACAGATACGCAGTATTTT. Amino acids: CASSLVGVETDTQYF.

About this clone: Other DNA sequences of this sample code for an identical CDR3. This chain connects TRBV5-4 to TRBJ2-3; D is undetermined. V shed 2 bases and J shed 6 bases, with 4 bases lying between them. Germline-derived CDR1 and CDR2 are SGHNT and YYREEE (reference sequence). The CDR3 runs 11 residues. The CDR3 DNA follows: TGTGCCAGCAGCTTTGGGGATACGCAGTATTTT. Translated: CASSFGDTQYF.

The chain couples TRBV27 to TRBJ2-7; 7 bases are a match to TRBD2. Germline CDR1 MNHEY, CDR2 SMNVEV (reference sequence). The ends lost 2 bases at V and 5 bases at J; junction bases unmatched: 6. This CDR3 comprises 14 residues. The CDR3 region is CASSLGGSGDEQYF. The CDR3 DNA is TGTGCCAGCAGTTTAGGCGGGAGTGGCGACGAGCAGTACTTC.

The J gene is TRBJ2-2, the V gene TRBV19; TRBD2 aligns across 10 bases. V shed 5 bases, J shed 4 bases, and the junction held 4 bases outside the gene matches. CDR1 is LNHDA and CDR2 is SQIVND in the germline V gene (reference sequence). The CDR3 length is 15 residues. As DNA, the CDR3 is TGTGCCAGTAGTCCAGCGGGAGGGCCCACCGGGGAGCTGTTTTTT. Translation gives CASSPAGGPTGELFF.

The gene calls are TRBV5-1 and TRBJ2-7, with D tentatively TRBD2 (7 bases). This CDR3 spans 15 amino acids. V dropped 4 bases and J dropped 4 bases, with 18 bases sitting between them. Germline lookup yields CDR1 SGHRS and CDR2 YFSETQ. This chain's CDR3 is CASSQEPGGFYEQYF. The CDR3 DNA reads TGCGCCAGCAGCCAGGAGCCGGGGGGCTTTTACGAGCAGTACTTC.

This clone was seen a handful of times. The rearrangement links TRBV20-1 to TRBJ2-4; TRBD1 aligns across 7 bases. The germline V gene has CDR1 DFQATT and CDR2 SNEGSKA (reference sequence). V was pared by 6 bases and J by 10 bases, with 6 bases of the junction left unmatched. The CDR3 sequence is 11 residues long. DNA for the CDR3: TGCAGTGCGAGCAGACAGGGAATTCAGTACTTC. Translating gives CSASRQGIQYF.